These 17 T cell receptor beta chains share one sample of origin, sequenced in a study of blood T cell repertoires in COVID-19. Method: immunoSEQ multiplex PCR; TCRdb's copy keeps in-frame clones and lacks some. The repertoire includes 250,000 to 300,000 clones, roughly 93% of them detected once, and about 2% sits in the top ten. The sample comprised PBMCs or T cells enriched from blood (not recorded which). These receptors were collected from a middle-aged woman with acute COVID-19.

The chain recombines TRBV7-8 with TRBJ2-2; 12 bases are a match to TRBD2. The J segment lost 3 bases and the V segment lost 6 bases, leaving 5 bases of the junction unmatched. CDR1 is SGHVS, CDR2 FQNEAQ, per germline. The CDR3 totals 16 residues. CDR3 region: CASRPLAGGDTGELFF. The CDR3 DNA reads TGTGCCAGCAGACCCCTAGCGGGAGGGGACACCGGGGAGCTGTTTTTT.

In its sample, this clone was seen once. The chain recombines TRBV24-1 with TRBJ1-1, with TRBD1 identical over 7 bases. The CDR3 is made up of 14 amino acids. Germline V gene sequence: CDR1 KGHDR, CDR2 SFDVKD. The trim removed 7 bases at V and 0 bases at J, leaving 4 bases unmatched. Written as DNA, the CDR3 is TGTGCCACCAGCTCGGGACAGATGAACACTGAAGCTTTCTTT. It yields the protein CATSSGQMNTEAFF.

The chain has TRBV7-9 and TRBJ2-1; 10 bases agree with TRBD2. J was trimmed by 7 bases and V by 4 bases; bases with no gene match: 13. The germline V gene encodes CDR1 SEHNR and CDR2 FQNEAQ (reference sequence). The length of the CDR3 is 17 residues. The CDR3 here is CASSSTPLAGLENEQFF. CDR3 nucleotides: TGTGCCAGCAGCTCCACCCCACTAGCGGGGCTGGAGAATGAGCAGTTCTTC. Supplemented by reference TRBV7-9 and TRBJ2-1, the full variable domain reads DTGVSQNPRHKITKRGQNVTFRCDPISEHNRLYWYRQTLGQGPEFLTYFQNEAQLEKSRLLSDRFSAERPKGSFSTLEIQRTEQGDSAMYLCASSSTPLAGLENEQFFGPGTRLTVL.

The chain recombines TRBV18 with TRBJ1-4; 8 bases map to TRBD1. The CDR3 is made up of 16 amino acids. J was trimmed by 5 bases and V by 3 bases; bases with no gene match: 8. CDR1 KGHSH and CDR2 LQKENI come from the germline V gene. CDR3 region: CASSPGQAGSNEKLFF. The CDR3 DNA sequence: TGTGCCAGCTCACCGGGACAGGCAGGAAGCAATGAAAAACTGTTTTTT.

The V gene is TRBV7-3, the J gene TRBJ1-1; D not resolved. CDR3 length: 13 residues. CDR1 and CDR2 from the germline V gene are SGHTA and FQGTGA. V lost 5 bases to trimming and J lost 3 bases, with 10 bases between them. The CDR3 DNA follows: TGTGCCAGCAGCAAGCAGGTAGACACTGAAGCTTTCTTT. This gives the protein CASSKQVDTEAFF.

This clone was detected only a few times. J is TRBJ1-1 and V is TRBV21-1; the table's D call of TRBD1 was not tested on the DNA. TRBV21-1 is flagged as a pseudogene. CDR3 size: 16 residues. The CDR3 region has the DNA TGTGCCAGCAGCAAAGCTCAGACAGGGAAGGGCACTGAAGCTTTCTTT. Amino acids: CASSKAQTGKGTEAFF.

This rearrangement joins TRBV14 to TRBJ1-3; a weak D match, TRBD1 (5 bases). The CDR3 runs 14 residues. Germline V gene lookup returns CDR1 SGHDN and CDR2 FVKESK. Trimming left V 5 bases short and J 2 bases short, with 10 bases between. The CDR3: CASSSRQTGNTIYF. The CDR3 DNA reads as TGTGCCAGCAGCTCCCGACAGACTGGAAACACCATATATTTT.

This clone has only one observation. The chain carries TRBV6-5 and TRBJ1-2; tentative D call: TRBD1 (6 bases). Germline CDR1 MNHEY, CDR2 SVGAGI. Deletions cut 6 bases from V and 0 bases from J, with 14 bases between. This CDR3 comprises 15 residues. The CDR3, as DNA: TGTGCCAGCAGGGTACAGGGCACGGCTAACTATGGCTACACCTTC. Its protein product is CASRVQGTANYGYTF.

This clone was counted a single time. V gene TRBV28 combines with J gene TRBJ2-4; 10 bases are a match to TRBD2. V lost 8 bases, J lost 5 bases, and 9 bases stayed unmatched. The length of the CDR3 is 15 residues. Per the germline V gene, CDR1 is MDHEN and CDR2 is SYDVKM. CDR3 loop: CASGGGTSGENIQYF. Written as DNA, the CDR3 is TGTGCCAGCGGGGGAGGAACTAGCGGGGAAAACATTCAGTACTTC.

This chain joins TRBV12-3 or TRBV12-4 and TRBJ2-7; D is undetermined. The CDR3 consists of 13 residues. The V and J ends lost 3 bases and 5 bases respectively, with 11 bases between them. CDR3 region: CASSLRQTDEQYF. The CDR3 DNA reads as TGTGCCAGCAGTTTGCGGCAGACCGACGAGCAGTACTTC.

This clone was counted once. This chain uses TRBV7-2 with TRBJ2-2, with a tentative D call TRBD2 (6 bases). The CDR3 is 15 residues long. With 3 bases removed from V and 8 bases from J, the gap between germline ends came to 16 bases. Germline V gene data show CDR1 as SGHTA and CDR2 as FQGNSA. DNA of the CDR3: TGTGCCAGCAGCTTTCGTTCGGGAGCGGGTGGGGAGCTGTTTTTT. It translates to CASSFRSGAGGELFF.

The V and J genes are TRBV9 and TRBJ2-3; D uncertain. The CDR3 extends over 15 amino acids. V lost 0 bases and J 0 bases, leaving 8 bases between the germline ends. The germline V gene has CDR1 SGDLS and CDR2 YYNGEE. Written as DNA, the CDR3 is TGTGCCAGCAGCGTAGGCCACACCAGCACAGATACGCAGTATTTT. Protein product: CASSVGHTSTDTQYF.

This chain joins TRBV11-3 and TRBJ1-3; no reliable D call. CDR1 is SGHNT and CDR2 is YENEEA in the germline V gene. The CDR3 totals 13 residues. The V and J ends lost 5 bases and 2 bases respectively, with 7 bases between them. In nucleotides, the CDR3 is TGTGCCAGCAGCCTAGGGCCTGGAAACACCATATATTTT. Translation gives CASSLGPGNTIYF.

V usage is TRBV4-1 and J usage is TRBJ2-2, with TRBD1 matching over 7 bases. With 4 bases clipped from V and 0 bases from J, the junction kept 5 bases outside the gene matches. CDR3 length equals 16 residues. Germline V lookup: CDR1 MGHRA, CDR2 YSYEKL. DNA of the CDR3: TGCGCCAGCAGCCCCCGGCAGGGGGCGAACACCGGGGAGCTGTTTTTT. This sequence encodes CASSPRQGANTGELFF.

J is TRBJ2-2 and V is TRBV2, with TRBD2 identical over 10 bases. Germline CDR1 is SNHLY and CDR2 is FYNNEI. Trimming cost V 4 bases and J 6 bases; bases outside gene matches: 5. The CDR3 length is 15 residues. The CDR3 spells CASSGSSGSAGELFF. Written as DNA, the CDR3 is TGTGCCAGCAGTGGATCTAGCGGGAGCGCCGGGGAGCTGTTTTTT. Full variable domain (missing parts from reference TRBV2 and TRBJ2-2): EPEVTQTPSHQVTQMGQEVILRCVPISNHLYFYWYRQILGQKVEFLVSFYNNEISEKSEIFDDQFSVERPDGSNFTLKIRSTKLEDSAMYFCASSGSSGSAGELFFGEGSRLTVL.

V usage is TRBV9 and J usage is TRBJ2-2; D gene uncertain. Per the germline V gene, CDR1 is SGDLS and CDR2 is YYNGEE. The CDR3 runs 13 residues. Trimming removed 3 bases from V and 7 bases from J, with 10 bases in between. The CDR3 DNA is TGTGCCAGCAGCGGAACAGTTGTCGGGGAGCTGTTTTTT. This codes for CASSGTVVGELFF.

This clone was recorded a few times. The CDR3 DNA reads TGTGCCAGCAGCCCCCCCGGGGAAGAGACCCAGTACTTC. It translates to CASSPPGEETQYF. The chain links TRBV5-5 to TRBJ2-5, with D possibly being TRBD2 (5 bases). CDR3 length: 13 residues. V was pared by 4 bases and J by 3 bases, with 10 bases between. Germline CDR1 SGHKS, CDR2 YYEKEE (reference sequence).